A single sample is the source of the 18 T cell receptor beta chains below, sequenced in a study of cytomegalovirus exposure and HLA in healthy donors. The primer mix had 60 Vbeta and 13 Jbeta primers. This table comes from immunoSEQ multiplex PCR, and its TCRdb copy is limited to in-frame clones, with some not included. The table shows around 150,000 clones, with 60% to 80% occurring only once. Sequenced sample: PBMCs. These receptors all stem from a man between 60 and 75 years old in good health and CMV-seronegative.

The DNA for the CDR3 is TGCGCCAGCAGTGAGTCATGGGGCAGGGGTGTAGATACGCAGTATTTT. It is translated as CASSESWGRGVDTQYF. The chain employs TRBV10-1 and TRBJ2-3, with D tentatively TRBD1 (6 bases). Germline V lookup: CDR1 WNHNN, CDR2 SYGVQD (reference sequence). The CDR3 has 16 amino acids. V lost 0 bases and J lost 5, with 15 bases in between.

V usage is TRBV7-2 and J usage is TRBJ2-5, with D possibly TRBD1 on 6 matching bases. Trimming pared 5 bases from V and 1 base from J, leaving 14 bases between. CDR1 and CDR2 from the germline V gene are SGHTA and FQGNSA. CDR3 length equals 15 residues. The CDR3 loop is CASSLQGGIQETQYF. CDR3 bases: TGTGCCAGCAGCCTCCAAGGGGGAATCCAAGAGACCCAGTACTTC.

The chain couples TRBV19 to TRBJ2-7, with TRBD1 matching over 7 bases. Germline values: CDR1 LNHDA, CDR2 SQIVND (reference sequence). J gave up 1 base and V 6 bases, and 6 bases lay outside the gene matches. CDR3 length: 14 amino acids. The CDR3 here is CASRGTARSYEQYF. CDR3 bases: TGTGCCAGTAGGGGGACAGCGCGTTCCTACGAGCAGTACTTC.

J is TRBJ2-7 and V is TRBV6-5, with a possible D match to TRBD2 (5 bases). V dropped 9 bases and J dropped 6 bases, with 12 bases sitting between them. The germline V gene encodes CDR1 MNHEY and CDR2 SVGAGI. The CDR3 totals 11 residues. The DNA for the CDR3 is TGTGCCAGTTCACGACGGGGCGAGCAGTACTTC. Its translation: CASSRRGEQYF.

This clone was found a few times. V and J are TRBV28 and TRBJ1-1, with D unresolved. Trimming pared 6 bases from V and 4 bases from J, leaving 9 bases between. The CDR3 runs to 12 residues. Looked up from germline, CDR1 is MDHEN and CDR2 is SYDVKM. The CDR3 loop reads CASREIGTEAFF. CDR3 nucleotides: TGTGCCAGCAGAGAGATTGGCACTGAAGCTTTCTTT.

The chain uses TRBV28 and TRBJ2-1; D perhaps matches TRBD1 (6 bases). The germline CDR1 and CDR2 sequences are MDHEN and SYDVKM. This CDR3 has 15 residues. The V and J ends lost 5 bases and 10 bases respectively, with 21 bases between them. CDR3 sequence reads: CASSPSETGPQEQFF. In nucleotides, the CDR3 is TGTGCCAGCAGTCCGAGTGAGACAGGACCACAGGAGCAGTTCTTC.

The rearrangement links TRBV4-1 to TRBJ2-1, with a possible D match to TRBD2 (6 bases). Germline V lookup: CDR1 MGHRA, CDR2 YSYEKL. Trimming took off 1 base at V and 8 bases at J, with 15 bases between the two ends. The CDR3 covers 15 residues. The CDR3 protein is CASSQGGGLMDEQFF. The CDR3, as DNA: TGCGCCAGCAGCCAAGGGGGAGGTTTAATGGATGAGCAGTTCTTC.

J is TRBJ2-7 and V is TRBV18; D not certain. The CDR3 totals 11 residues. Looked up from germline, CDR1 is KGHSH and CDR2 is LQKENI. Trimming removed 5 bases from V and 4 bases from J, with 6 bases in between. CDR3 loop: CASSLEYEQYF. The CDR3 region has the DNA TGTGCCAGCTCATTAGAATACGAGCAGTACTTC.

J is TRBJ1-2 and V is TRBV6-6, with 9 bases lining up with TRBD1. The CDR3 has 13 residues. V was pared by 8 bases and J by 7 bases, with 8 bases of the junction left unmatched. Per germline, CDR1 MNHNY and CDR2 SVGAGI (reference sequence). The CDR3 region has the DNA TGTGCCAGCGTAGTACAGGGGGCGCTTGGCTACACCTTC. It specifies CASVVQGALGYTF.

The rearrangement uses TRBV6-6 and TRBJ2-7, with D perhaps matching TRBD1 (6 bases). CDR1 is MNHNY, CDR2 SVGAGI, per germline (reference sequence). The length of the CDR3 is 13 residues. Trimming pared 8 bases from V and 3 bases from J, leaving 14 bases between. The chain's CDR3 is CASARDNLYEQYF. The CDR3 coding sequence is TGTGCCAGCGCCCGGGACAATCTCTACGAGCAGTACTTC.

The chain joins TRBV2 to TRBJ1-5; D is possibly TRBD1 (6 bases). This CDR3 region has 14 residues. V dropped 7 bases and J dropped 6 bases, with 16 bases sitting between them. From germline, CDR1 is SNHLY and CDR2 FYNNEI. This CDR3 is CASTLRGDAQPQHF. The CDR3 DNA is TGTGCCAGCACTCTCAGGGGTGACGCTCAGCCCCAGCATTTT.

The CDR3 nucleotides are TGTGCCAGCAGCTTAACCCCCGGTAACACTGAAGCTTTCTTT. It yields the protein CASSLTPGNTEAFF. The chain uses TRBV11-3 and TRBJ1-1; D not resolved. The CDR3 runs to 14 residues. Germline lookup yields CDR1 SGHNT and CDR2 YENEEA. The V gene lost 2 bases and the J gene lost 2 bases, with 9 bases spanning the gap.

J is TRBJ2-7 and V is TRBV6-5; a possible D gene is TRBD1 (6 bases). Germline CDR1 and CDR2: MNHEY and SVGAGI. V gave up 6 bases and J gave up 3 bases, with 12 bases separating them. There are 13 residues in the CDR3. CDR3 nucleotides: TGTGCCAGCAGGGACTTAGGGGGCTACGAGCAGTACTTC. Protein sequence: CASRDLGGYEQYF.

This chain links TRBV5-1 with TRBJ2-7; possible D gene TRBD2, 5 bases. The CDR3 contains 15 residues. Per germline, CDR1 SGHRS and CDR2 YFSETQ. Trimming took 1 base from V and 6 from J, leaving 17 bases between them. The CDR3 here is CASSLSALKEAEQYF. The CDR3 DNA is TGCGCCAGCAGCTTGTCGGCCCTGAAGGAGGCCGAGCAGTACTTC.

Points on this clone: One junction end does not reproduce the germline sequence, and a read error may be involved. V and J are TRBV7-9 and TRBJ2-1, with unresolved D. The V gene's germline CDR1 is SEHNR and CDR2 FQNEAQ (reference sequence). The length of the CDR3 is 16 residues. This CDR3 reads CSSSLGRRGADNEQFF. The DNA of the CDR3 is TGTTCCAGCAGCTTAGGGCGCCGCGGAGCCGACAATGAGCAGTTCTTC. The whole variable domain, remainder taken from reference TRBV7-9 and TRBJ2-1, is DTGVSQNPRHKITKRGQNVTFRCDPISEHNRLYWYRQTLGQGPEFLTYFQNEAQLEKSRLLSDRFSAERPKGSFSTLEIQRTEQGDSAMYLCSSSLGRRGADNEQFFGPGTRLTVL.

The chain recombines TRBV19 with TRBJ2-2; D is possibly TRBD2 (5 bases). This CDR3 is built from 14 residues. Germline CDR1 and CDR2: LNHDA and SQIVND (reference sequence). The V end was cut by 2 bases, the J end by 6 bases, with 10 bases between. CDR3 protein: CASSIRGSAGELFF. The CDR3 DNA follows: TGTGCCAGTAGTATAAGAGGGTCCGCCGGGGAGCTGTTTTTT. Full variable domain (remainder filled in from reference TRBV19 and TRBJ2-2): DGGITQSPKYLFRKEGQNVTLSCEQNLNHDAMYWYRQDPGQGLRLIYYSQIVNDFQKGDIAEGYSVSREKKESFPLTVTSAQKNPTAFYLCASSIRGSAGELFFGEGSRLTVL.

This clone was detected only a few times. The chain employs TRBV2 and TRBJ2-7, with a possible D match to TRBD1 (6 bases). V was clipped by 6 bases and J by 4 bases, with 19 bases between them. From germline, CDR1 is SNHLY and CDR2 FYNNEI. The CDR3 contains 15 residues. CDR3 DNA sequence: TGTGCCAGCAGCCTTCAGGGGCTTCGGCTTTACGAGCAGTACTTC. Residues: CASSLQGLRLYEQYF. The full variable domain, its missing parts supplied by reference TRBV2 and TRBJ2-7, is EPEVTQTPSHQVTQMGQEVILRCVPISNHLYFYWYRQILGQKVEFLVSFYNNEISEKSEIFDDQFSVERPDGSNFTLKIRSTKLEDSAMYFCASSLQGLRLYEQYFGPGTRLTVT.

The chain combines TRBV30 with TRBJ2-2; 9 positions agree with TRBD1. CDR1 and CDR2 (germline): GTSNPN, SVGIG (reference sequence). Losses at the gene ends were 3 bases for V and 7 bases for J; bases not matched to a gene: 6. This CDR3 has 14 amino acids. DNA of the CDR3: TGTGCCTGGAGCTTGGACAGGGGCCACGGGGAGCTGTTTTTT. This gives the protein CAWSLDRGHGELFF. Drawing the rest from reference TRBV30 and TRBJ2-2, the complete variable domain is SQTIHQWPATLVQPVGSPLSLECTVEGTSNPNLYWYRQAAGRGLQLLFYSVGIGQISSEVPQNLSASRPQDRQFILSSKKLLLSDSGFYLCAWSLDRGHGELFFGEGSRLTVL.